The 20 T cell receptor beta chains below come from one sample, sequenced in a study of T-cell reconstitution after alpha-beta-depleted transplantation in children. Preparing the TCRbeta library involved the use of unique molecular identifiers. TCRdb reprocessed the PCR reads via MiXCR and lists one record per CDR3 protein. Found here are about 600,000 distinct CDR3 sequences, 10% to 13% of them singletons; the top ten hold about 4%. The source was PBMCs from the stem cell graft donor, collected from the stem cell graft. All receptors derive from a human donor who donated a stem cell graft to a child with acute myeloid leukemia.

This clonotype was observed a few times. The CDR3 is CASSSRGVGLAPDTQYF. As DNA, the CDR3 is TGTGCCAGCAGCTCACGAGGGGTAGGACTAGCCCCAGATACGCAGTATTTT. The genes are TRBV11-2 and TRBJ2-3, with 8 bases fitting TRBD2. From germline, CDR1 is SGHAT and CDR2 FQNNGV. This CDR3 spans 17 amino acids. The junction had 13 bases not matched to a gene; V was cut back by 4 bases and J by 4 bases.

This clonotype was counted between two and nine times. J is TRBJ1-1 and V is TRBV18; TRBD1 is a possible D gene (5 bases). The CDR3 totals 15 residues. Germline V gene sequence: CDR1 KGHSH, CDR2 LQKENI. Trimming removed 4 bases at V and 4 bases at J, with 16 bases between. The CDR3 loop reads CASSQGRGSRTEAFF. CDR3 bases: TGTGCCAGCTCACAGGGTAGGGGCTCGCGCACTGAAGCTTTCTTT.

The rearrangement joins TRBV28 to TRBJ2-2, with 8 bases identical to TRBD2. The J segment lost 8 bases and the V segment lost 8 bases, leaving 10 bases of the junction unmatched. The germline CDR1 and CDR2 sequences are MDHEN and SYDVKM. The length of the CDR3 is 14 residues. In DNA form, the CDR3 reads TGTGCCAGCTGGGGACTAGTCGCGCTGGGGGAGCTGTTTTTT. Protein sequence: CASWGLVALGELFF.

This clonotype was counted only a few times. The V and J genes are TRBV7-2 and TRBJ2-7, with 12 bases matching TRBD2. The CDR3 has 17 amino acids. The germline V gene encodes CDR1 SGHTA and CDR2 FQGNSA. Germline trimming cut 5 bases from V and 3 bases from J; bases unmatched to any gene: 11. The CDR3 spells CASSPYLAGGESYEQYF. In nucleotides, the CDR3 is TGTGCCAGCAGCCCATACCTAGCGGGAGGGGAGAGCTACGAGCAGTACTTC.

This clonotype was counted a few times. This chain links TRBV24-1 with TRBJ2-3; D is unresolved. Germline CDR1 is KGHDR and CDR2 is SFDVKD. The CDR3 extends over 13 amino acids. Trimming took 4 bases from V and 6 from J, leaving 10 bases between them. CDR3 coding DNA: TGTGCCACCAGTGACCCGTCGTGGGATACGCAGTATTTT. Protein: CATSDPSWDTQYF.

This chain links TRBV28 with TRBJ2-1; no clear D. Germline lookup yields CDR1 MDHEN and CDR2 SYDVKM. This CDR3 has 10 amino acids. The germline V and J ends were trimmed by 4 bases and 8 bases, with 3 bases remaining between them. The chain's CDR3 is CASSYHEQFF. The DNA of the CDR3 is TGTGCCAGCAGTTACCATGAGCAGTTCTTC.

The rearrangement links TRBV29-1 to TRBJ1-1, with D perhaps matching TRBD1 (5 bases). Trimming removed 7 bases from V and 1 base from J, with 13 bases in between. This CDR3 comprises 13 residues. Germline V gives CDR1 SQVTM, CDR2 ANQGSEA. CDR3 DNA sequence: TGCAGCGGGGGACCTCCCAGGAACACTGAAGCTTTCTTT. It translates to CSGGPPRNTEAFF.

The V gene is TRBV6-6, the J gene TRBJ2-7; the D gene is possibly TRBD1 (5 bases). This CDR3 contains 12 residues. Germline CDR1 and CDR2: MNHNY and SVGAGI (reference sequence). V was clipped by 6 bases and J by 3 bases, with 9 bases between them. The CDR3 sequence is CASRDSNYEQYF. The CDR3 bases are TGTGCCAGCAGAGACAGCAACTACGAGCAGTACTTC.

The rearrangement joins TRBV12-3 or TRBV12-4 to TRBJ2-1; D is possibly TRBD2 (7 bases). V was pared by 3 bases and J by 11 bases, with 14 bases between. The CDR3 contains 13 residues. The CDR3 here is CASSLGGRNKQFF. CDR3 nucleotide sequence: TGTGCCAGCAGTTTGGGGGGGCGGAATAAGCAGTTCTTC.

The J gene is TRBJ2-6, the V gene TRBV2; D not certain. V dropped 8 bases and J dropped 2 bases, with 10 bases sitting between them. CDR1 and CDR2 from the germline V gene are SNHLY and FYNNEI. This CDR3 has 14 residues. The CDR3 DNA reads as TGTGCCAGCGCGGCGGAAGCTGGGGCCAACGTCCTGACTTTC. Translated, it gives CASAAEAGANVLTF.

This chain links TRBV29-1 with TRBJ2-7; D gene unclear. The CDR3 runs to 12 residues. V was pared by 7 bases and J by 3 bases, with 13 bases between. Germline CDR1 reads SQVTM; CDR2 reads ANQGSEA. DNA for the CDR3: TGCAGCGCGGTACTGGACCTCTACGAGCAGTACTTC. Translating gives CSAVLDLYEQYF.

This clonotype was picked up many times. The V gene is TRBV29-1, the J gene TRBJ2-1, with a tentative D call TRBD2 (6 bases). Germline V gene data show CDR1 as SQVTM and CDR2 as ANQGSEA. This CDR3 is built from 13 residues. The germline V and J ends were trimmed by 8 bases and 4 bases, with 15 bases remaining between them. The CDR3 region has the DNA TGCAGCCTAACGGGAGAGGGGTACAATGAGCAGTTCTTC. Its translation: CSLTGEGYNEQFF.

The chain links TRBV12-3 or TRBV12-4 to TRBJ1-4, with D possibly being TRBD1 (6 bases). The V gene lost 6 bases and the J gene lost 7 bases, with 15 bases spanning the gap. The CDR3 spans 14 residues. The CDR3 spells CASSDTGSGEKLFF. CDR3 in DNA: TGTGCCAGCAGCGACACAGGGTCTGGTGAAAAACTGTTTTTT.

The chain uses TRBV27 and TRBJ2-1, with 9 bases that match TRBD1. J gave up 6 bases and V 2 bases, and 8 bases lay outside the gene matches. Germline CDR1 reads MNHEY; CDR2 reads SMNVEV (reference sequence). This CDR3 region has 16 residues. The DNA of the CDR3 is TGTGCCAGCAGTTTACCCAGGGACAGGGTAGTCAATGAGCAGTTCTTC. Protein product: CASSLPRDRVVNEQFF.

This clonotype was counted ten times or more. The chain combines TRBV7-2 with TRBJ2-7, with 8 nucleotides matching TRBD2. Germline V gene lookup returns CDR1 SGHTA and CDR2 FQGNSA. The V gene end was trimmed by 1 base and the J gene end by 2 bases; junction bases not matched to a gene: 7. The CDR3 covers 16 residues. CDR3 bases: TGTGCCAGCAGCTTAGAAGGAACTAGCGGCACCTACGAGCAGTACTTC. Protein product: CASSLEGTSGTYEQYF.

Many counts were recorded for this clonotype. The CDR3 is CASSFVIDKAFF. The DNA of the CDR3 is TGTGCCAGCAGTTTTGTGATCGATAAAGCTTTCTTT. The genes are TRBV12-3 or TRBV12-4 and TRBJ1-1; D unclear. The CDR3 spans 12 residues. V was clipped by 3 bases and J by 9 bases, with 11 bases between them.

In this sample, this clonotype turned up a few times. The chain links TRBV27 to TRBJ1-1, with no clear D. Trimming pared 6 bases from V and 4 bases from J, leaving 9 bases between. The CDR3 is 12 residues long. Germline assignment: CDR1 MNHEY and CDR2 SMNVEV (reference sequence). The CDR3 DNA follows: TGTGCCAGCAGCCCCTCTTCCACTGAAGCTTTCTTT. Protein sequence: CASSPSSTEAFF.

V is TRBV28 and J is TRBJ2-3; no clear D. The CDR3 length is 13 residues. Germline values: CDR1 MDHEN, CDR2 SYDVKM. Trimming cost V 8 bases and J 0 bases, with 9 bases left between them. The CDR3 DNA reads TGTGCCAGCGGGTCTCCTAGCACAGATACGCAGTATTTT. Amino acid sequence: CASGSPSTDTQYF.

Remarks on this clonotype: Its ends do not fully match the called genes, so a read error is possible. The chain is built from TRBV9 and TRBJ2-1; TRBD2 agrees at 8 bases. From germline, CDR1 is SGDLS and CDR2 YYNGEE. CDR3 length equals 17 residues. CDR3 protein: CAISVDPGVAGKVEQFF. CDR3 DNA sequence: TGTGCCATCAGCGTAGACCCCGGAGTAGCGGGAAAAGTTGAGCAGTTCTTC.

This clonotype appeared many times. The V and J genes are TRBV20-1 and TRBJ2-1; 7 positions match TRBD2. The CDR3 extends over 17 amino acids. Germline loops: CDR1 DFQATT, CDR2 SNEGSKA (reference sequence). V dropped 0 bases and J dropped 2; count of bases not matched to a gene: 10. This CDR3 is CSARDLGGSRPYNEQFF. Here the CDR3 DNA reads TGCAGTGCTAGAGATTTGGGAGGGAGTAGGCCCTACAATGAGCAGTTCTTC.